The 15 T cell receptor beta chains given below trace back to one sample, sequenced in a study of T cell changes during pregnancy in multiple sclerosis. Repertoires were generated with immunoSEQ multiplex PCR, while TCRdb's copy carries only in-frame clones and drops some. The table has approximately 84,000 clones, around 94% seen once; the top ten hold more than 0.75%. The sequencing used peripheral blood, collected in the second trimester of pregnancy. Receptors originate from a female donor in good health, enrolled as a control in a pregnancy study.

CDR3 in amino acids: CASRAGGLYNEQFF. The CDR3 nucleotides are TGTGCCAGCAGGGCCGGGGGACTCTACAATGAGCAGTTCTTC. The V gene is TRBV6-1, the J gene TRBJ2-1; D is perhaps TRBD2 (6 bases). Germline-derived CDR1 and CDR2 are MNHNS and SASEGT. The CDR3 is made up of 14 amino acids. V was cut by 6 bases and J by 3 bases, with 12 bases left in between.

The V gene is TRBV5-5, the J gene TRBJ2-2, with 10 bases fitting TRBD2. Germline CDR1 reads SGHKS; CDR2 reads YYEKEE (reference sequence). Trimming removed 1 base from V and 7 bases from J; junction bases left unmatched: 4. The CDR3 is made up of 15 amino acids. CDR3 coding DNA: TGTGCCAGCAGCTTGCTAGCGGGAGAAGGCGGGGAGCTGTTTTTT. Its protein product is CASSLLAGEGGELFF.

The genes are TRBV2 and TRBJ2-3; TRBD2 matches 10 bases. CDR3 size: 17 residues. The germline V gene encodes CDR1 SNHLY and CDR2 FYNNEI. V trimming: 9 bases; J trimming: 0 bases; junction bases outside the gene matches: 12. The CDR3: CASSLAGASMSTDTQYF. In DNA form, the CDR3 reads TGTGCCAGTAGCCTAGCGGGAGCTTCGATGAGCACAGATACGCAGTATTTT.

J is TRBJ2-2 and V is TRBV19; 8 bases agree with TRBD1. The CDR3 loop spans 17 amino acids. The V segment lost 0 bases and the J segment 4 bases; nucleotides outside the gene matches: 7. The V gene's germline CDR1 is LNHDA and CDR2 SQIVND (reference sequence). CDR3: CASSIDRGRLGTGELFF. In DNA form, the CDR3 reads TGTGCCAGTAGTATAGACAGGGGGCGCCTCGGCACCGGGGAGCTGTTTTTT. The full variable domain, rest sourced from reference TRBV19 and TRBJ2-2, is DGGITQSPKYLFRKEGQNVTLSCEQNLNHDAMYWYRQDPGQGLRLIYYSQIVNDFQKGDIAEGYSVSREKKESFPLTVTSAQKNPTAFYLCASSIDRGRLGTGELFFGEGSRLTVL.

The V gene is TRBV2, the J gene TRBJ2-1, with a possible D match to TRBD1 (6 bases). Trimming removed 4 bases from V and 10 bases from J, with 11 bases in between. CDR1 SNHLY and CDR2 FYNNEI come from the germline V gene. This CDR3 is 12 amino acids long. The CDR3 coding sequence is TGTGCCAGCAGTGCCGATAGGGGGGAGCAGTTCTTC. It yields the protein CASSADRGEQFF.

CDR3 in amino acids: CATSRSTQFQGNAFF. The CDR3 DNA follows: TGTGCCACCAGCAGATCTACCCAGTTCCAGGGGAATGCTTTCTTT. The chain joins TRBV15 to TRBJ1-1; D may be TRBD1 (6 bases). Germline-derived CDR1 and CDR2 are LNHNV and YYDKDF (reference sequence). Trimming took 2 bases from V and 11 from J, leaving 21 bases between them. This CDR3 has 15 residues.

The V and J genes are TRBV6-5 and TRBJ2-7, with 7 nucleotides matching TRBD1. The V and J ends lost 2 bases and 3 bases, in that order; junction bases with no gene match: 4. This CDR3 comprises 14 residues. CDR1 and CDR2 from the germline V gene are MNHEY and SVGAGI. The CDR3 sequence: CASSYLRQGYEQYF. CDR3 DNA: TGTGCCAGCAGTTACCTGCGACAGGGCTACGAGCAGTACTTC.

V and J are TRBV28 and TRBJ1-1, with 9 bases that match TRBD1. CDR3 length: 16 residues. Germline loops: CDR1 MDHEN, CDR2 SYDVKM. V gave up 5 bases and J gave up 1 base; unmatched junction bases: 8. In nucleotides, the CDR3 is TGTGCCAGCAGTCTCACAGGGGGCGCAGGGAACACTGAAGCTTTCTTT. It codes for CASSLTGGAGNTEAFF. Drawing the rest from reference TRBV28 and TRBJ1-1, the complete variable domain is DVKVTQSSRYLVKRTGEKVFLECVQDMDHENMFWYRQDPGLGLRLIYFSYDVKMKEKGDIPEGYSVSREKKERFSLILESASTNQTSMYLCASSLTGGAGNTEAFFGQGTRLTVV.

This clone has only one observation. The V gene is TRBV6-5, the J gene TRBJ1-5, with a weak D call TRBD1 (5 bases). Per the germline V gene, CDR1 is MNHEY and CDR2 is SVGAGI. Trimming left V 0 bases short and J 1 base short, with 10 bases between. CDR3 size: 16 residues. CDR3 DNA: TGTGCCAGCAGTTACTCGTCTAGGGGAAGCAATCAGCCCCAGCATTTT. Translating gives CASSYSSRGSNQPQHF.

The genes are TRBV27 and TRBJ2-1; the D is unclear. V was clipped by 6 bases and J by 2 bases, with 8 bases between them. CDR3 length: 13 amino acids. The germline CDR1 and CDR2 sequences are MNHEY and SMNVEV (reference sequence). CDR3 coding DNA: TGTGCCAGCAGGACATCCGCCTACAATGAGCAGTTCTTC. It encodes CASRTSAYNEQFF.

The chain combines TRBV5-1 with TRBJ2-1, with 7 bases lining up with TRBD2. Trimming removed 0 bases from V and 4 bases from J; junction bases left unmatched: 4. Germline lookup yields CDR1 SGHRS and CDR2 YFSETQ. The length of the CDR3 is 15 residues. The CDR3 sequence: CASSLVSGEYNEQFF. The CDR3 DNA reads as TGCGCCAGCAGCTTGGTGAGCGGGGAATACAATGAGCAGTTCTTC.

This rearrangement joins TRBV27 to TRBJ2-3; D call uncertain. Germline V CDR1 and CDR2: MNHEY, SMNVEV (reference sequence). V lost 5 bases to trimming and J lost 0 bases, with 9 bases between them. There are 14 residues in the CDR3. CDR3 coding DNA: TGTGCCAGCAGTAAAACAACAAGCACAGATACGCAGTATTTT. Translating it yields CASSKTTSTDTQYF.

The rearrangement links TRBV6-5 to TRBJ2-5; 10 bases align to TRBD2. This CDR3 comprises 16 residues. J was trimmed by 1 base and V by 0 bases; bases with no gene match: 2. The germline V gene encodes CDR1 MNHEY and CDR2 SVGAGI. The CDR3 here is CASSYSLAGAQETQYF. The CDR3 DNA is TGTGCCAGCAGTTACTCTCTAGCGGGAGCCCAAGAGACCCAGTACTTC.

The chain links TRBV6-1 to TRBJ2-3; TRBD2 matches at 7 bases. Germline V gives CDR1 MNHNS, CDR2 SASEGT. Trimming cost V 7 bases and J 6 bases; bases outside gene matches: 13. The CDR3 totals 15 residues. CDR3 in amino acids: CASTEGIAGRDTQYF. DNA for the CDR3: TGTGCCAGCACCGAAGGTATAGCGGGTCGTGATACGCAGTATTTT.

The genes are TRBV4-1 and TRBJ2-5; D is uncertain. The CDR3 has 15 residues. Trimming pared 1 base from V and 1 base from J, leaving 10 bases between. CDR1 and CDR2 from the germline V gene are MGHRA and YSYEKL. CDR3 residues: CASSQGQRLQETQYF. The CDR3 nucleotides are TGCGCCAGCAGCCAAGGGCAGAGACTCCAAGAGACCCAGTACTTC.